These T cell receptor beta chains were read from a single sample in a study of response to subunit inactivated influenza vaccine. TCRdb processed the RT-PCR reads anew with MiXCR; each CDR3 protein has one entry. The sample consists of approximately 500,000 distinct CDR3 sequences, roughly 15% of them appearing once. Sequencing used PBMCs from blood, obtained 11 to 12 days after vaccination. All receptors derive from a man aged 50 or older who received an inactivated influenza vaccine. Both conserved end residues are part of each CDR3. The order of the fields is clone size, V gene, J gene, D gene, CDR3 DNA, CDR3 protein. D genes are given only for firm matches. The listing skips clone size in some rows; elsewhere it reads once, few, many or a size class.

few	TRBV28	TRBJ2-4	TRBD1	TGTGCCAGCAGAACAGGGGACAAAAACATTCAGTACTTC	CASRTGDKNIQYF
many	TRBV12-3/TRBV12-4	TRBJ2-5	.	TGTGCCAGCAGCCCGACTGGAGTGGGGGAGACCCAGTACTTC	CASSPTGVGETQYF
many	TRBV3-1	TRBJ2-1	.	TGTGCCAGCAGCCTAAGCGCGAATGAGCAGTTCTTC	CASSLSANEQFF
few	TRBV6-1	TRBJ2-6	TRBD2	TGTGCCAGCAGTGTTGGGAGGGAAACTGGGGCCAACGTCCTGACTTTC	CASSVGRETGANVLTF
.	TRBV5-1	TRBJ2-3	.	TGCGCCAGCAGCGGGACTCCGGGACAGCTCACAGATACGCAGTATTTT	CASSGTPGQLTDTQYF
few	TRBV20-1	TRBJ2-7	.	TGCAGTGCTAGAGTTGACAGGACGACCTACGAGCAGTACTTC	CSARVDRTTYEQYF
few	TRBV14	TRBJ2-2	.	TGTGCCAGCAGCCAAGATCGGGGGCCCGGGGAGCTGTTTTTT	CASSQDRGPGELFF
few	TRBV28	TRBJ2-3	TRBD1	TGTGCCAGCAGTAGTCGGACAGGGGGTAGCACAGATACGCAGTATTTT	CASSSRTGGSTDTQYF
.	TRBV29-1	TRBJ2-3	TRBD1	TGCAGCGTTGAAGATCCCGGGACAGGGTATAGGACAGATACGCAGTATTTT	CSVEDPGTGYRTDTQYF
.	TRBV14	TRBJ1-1	.	TGTGCCAGCAGCCGCCTGCGGGGGAACACTGAAGCTTTCTTT	CASSRLRGNTEAFF
many	TRBV12-3/TRBV12-4	TRBJ2-7	TRBD2	TGTGCCAGCAGTAAGGGACTAGCGGGGGTTGAGCAGTACTTC	CASSKGLAGVEQYF
.	TRBV20-1	TRBJ2-7	TRBD2	TGCAGTGCTAGGGGTGGACTAGCGGGAGGATACGAGCAGTACTTC	CSARGGLAGGYEQYF